A single sample gave rise to the 9 T cell receptor beta chains below, sequenced in a study of blood T cell repertoires in COVID-19. TCRdb's table, derived via immunoSEQ multiplex PCR, lists solely in-frame clones and lacks some. This table holds 90,000 to 100,000 clones, 72% found once. The source material was peripheral blood. Every receptor here comes from a woman aged 55-70 years in a cohort sampled during active or convalescent COVID-19.

The rearrangement joins TRBV5-6 to TRBJ1-2; 7 bases agree with TRBD1. The ends lost 0 bases at V and 1 base at J; junction bases unmatched: 12. Per germline, CDR1 SGHDT and CDR2 YYEEEE. This CDR3 has 18 residues. This chain's CDR3 is CASSLELVSGGYNYGYTF. The CDR3 DNA is TGTGCCAGCAGCTTGGAATTAGTCTCAGGGGGTTATAACTATGGCTACACCTTC.

V is TRBV5-4 and J is TRBJ2-7; D unclear. Germline values: CDR1 SGHNT, CDR2 YYREEE (reference sequence). The length of the CDR3 is 15 residues. The ends were cut back, 3 bases at V and 2 bases at J, with 15 bases in the middle. The DNA for the CDR3 is TGTGCCAGCAGCTCCGCTGGCAAGTCCCCCTACGAGCAGTACTTC. It encodes CASSSAGKSPYEQYF.

This chain uses TRBV20-1 with TRBJ2-7; a weak D match, TRBD1 (6 bases). Trimming removed 3 bases at V and 2 bases at J, with 11 bases between. This CDR3 contains 13 residues. The V gene's germline CDR1 is DFQATT and CDR2 SNEGSKA (reference sequence). CDR3 in DNA: TGCAGTGCTAGTCAGGGGCTTGCCTACGAGCAGTACTTC. Translating it yields CSASQGLAYEQYF.

V gene TRBV5-1 combines with J gene TRBJ1-4; D gene uncertain. The CDR3 spans 15 residues. Germline V lookup: CDR1 SGHRS, CDR2 YFSETQ. Trimming stripped 1 base from V and 4 bases from J, with 11 bases between. CDR3 region: CASSLSGGDNEKLFF. In nucleotides, the CDR3 is TGCGCCAGCAGCTTGTCGGGAGGAGATAATGAAAAACTGTTTTTT.

There are a few counts of this clone. This chain uses TRBV10-3 with TRBJ1-6; D gene ambiguous. The CDR3 length is 14 residues. Germline CDR1 ENHRY, CDR2 SYGVKD. Deletions cut 2 bases from V and 5 bases from J, with 7 bases between. The DNA of the CDR3 is TGTGCCATCAGTGAGCCCGGGGATAATTCACCCCTCCACTTT. Amino acids: CAISEPGDNSPLHF.

The V gene is TRBV5-6, the J gene TRBJ1-6; TRBD1 aligns across 8 bases. The CDR3 runs 17 residues. Germline CDR1 and CDR2: SGHDT and YYEEEE. V shed 4 bases, J shed 9 bases, and the junction held 15 bases outside the gene matches. The CDR3 nucleotides read TGTGCCAGCAGCCGTCTGCTGGTGGGACAGGCCTCTTCACCCCTCCACTTT. Translation: CASSRLLVGQASSPLHF.

The count of this clone is one. The V call is TRBV7-6, the J call TRBJ2-5; 11 bases are a match to TRBD2. The CDR3 contains 13 residues. Losses at the gene ends were 4 bases for V and 6 bases for J; bases not matched to a gene: 1. The germline gives CDR1 SGHVS, CDR2 FNYEAQ. The CDR3 here is CASSSSGGKTQYF. CDR3 sequence (DNA): TGTGCCAGCAGCTCTAGCGGGGGGAAGACCCAGTACTTC.

The J gene is TRBJ1-2, the V gene TRBV6-2 or TRBV6-3; 9 positions match TRBD1. V shed 2 bases, J shed 4 bases, and the junction held 5 bases outside the gene matches. CDR3 length: 15 amino acids. Germline CDR1 reads MNHEY; CDR2 reads SVGEGT. CDR3 nucleotides: TGTGCCAGCAGTTACGACGAGACAGGGGGCTATGGCTACACCTTC. Amino acid sequence: CASSYDETGGYGYTF.

The chain recombines TRBV14 with TRBJ1-1; TRBD1 aligns across 7 bases. The V and J ends lost 4 bases and 5 bases, in that order; junction bases with no gene match: 4. The CDR3 extends over 13 amino acids. Per the germline V gene, CDR1 is SGHDN and CDR2 is FVKESK. Here the CDR3 DNA reads TGTGCCAGCAGCCTACAGGGGAGGACTGAAGCTTTCTTT. Amino acid sequence: CASSLQGRTEAFF.